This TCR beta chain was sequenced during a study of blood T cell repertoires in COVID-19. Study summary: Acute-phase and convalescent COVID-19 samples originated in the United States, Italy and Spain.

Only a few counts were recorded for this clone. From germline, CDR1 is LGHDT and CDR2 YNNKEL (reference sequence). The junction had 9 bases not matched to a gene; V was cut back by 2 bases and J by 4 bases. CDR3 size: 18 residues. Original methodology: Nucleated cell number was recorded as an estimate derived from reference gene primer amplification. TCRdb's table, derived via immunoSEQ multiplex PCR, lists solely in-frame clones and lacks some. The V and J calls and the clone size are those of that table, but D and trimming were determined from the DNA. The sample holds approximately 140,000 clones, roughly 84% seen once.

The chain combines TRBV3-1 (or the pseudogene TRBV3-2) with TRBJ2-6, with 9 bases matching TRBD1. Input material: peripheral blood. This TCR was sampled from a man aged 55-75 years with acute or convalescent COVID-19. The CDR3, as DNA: TGTGCCAGCAGCCAAAAGCGGAACAGGGGGCTAGGGGCCAACGTCCTGACTTTC. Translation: CASSQKRNRGLGANVLTF.